This record concerns one TCR beta chain sequence. Its antigen is not known. The data were obtained in a study of cytomegalovirus exposure and HLA in healthy donors. Trimming left V 5 bases short and J 5 bases short, with 13 bases between. This CDR3 is 14 amino acids long. Germline lookup yields CDR1 LGHNA and CDR2 YNFKEQ. Study-wide results and limits: The dataset shows that most TCR sequences were rare, while some public TCRs occurred in many donors. Subsequent analysis of the roughly 120 validation repertoires found a tendency for first-cohort TCR clusters to co-occur. The study recorded about 150 TCR beta chains that were cytomegalovirus-associated.

An approximately 120-subject validation cohort, separate from the approximately 700-subject first cohort, supplied the donors. Measured with immunoSEQ multiplex PCR; TCRdb has only the in-frame clones, and not every one. The table includes about 75,000 clones, around four fifths detected once. The sequence derives from a man aged 25-45 years in good health and CMV-seronegative. Sequencing was performed on PBMCs. V usage is TRBV4-2 and J usage is TRBJ2-4; TRBD1 might be the D (6 bases). CDR3 amino acids: CASSKQGTENIQYF. Written as DNA, the CDR3 is TGTGCCAGCAGCAAACAGGGCACTGAAAACATTCAGTACTTC.